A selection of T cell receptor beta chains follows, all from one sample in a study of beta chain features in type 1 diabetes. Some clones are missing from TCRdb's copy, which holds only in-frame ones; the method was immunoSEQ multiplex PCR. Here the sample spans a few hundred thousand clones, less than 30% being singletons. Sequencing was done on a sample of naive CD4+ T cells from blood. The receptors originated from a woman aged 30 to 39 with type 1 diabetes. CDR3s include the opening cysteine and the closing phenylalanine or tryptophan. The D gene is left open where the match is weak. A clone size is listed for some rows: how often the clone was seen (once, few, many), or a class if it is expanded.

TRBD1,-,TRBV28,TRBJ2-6,CASSQTGDGANVLTF,TGTGCCAGCAGCCAAACAGGGGATGGGGCCAACGTCCTGACTTTC
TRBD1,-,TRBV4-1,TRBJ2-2,CASSHSGTGLTGELFF,TGCGCCAGCAGCCATTCCGGGACAGGGTTGACCGGGGAGCTGTTTTTT
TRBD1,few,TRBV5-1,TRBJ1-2,CASSSRDREALGYTF,TGCGCCAGCAGCTCCCGGGACAGGGAGGCACTCGGCTACACCTTC
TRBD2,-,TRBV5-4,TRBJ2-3,CASSRASGSAADTQYF,TGTGCCAGCAGCAGGGCTAGCGGGAGTGCGGCAGATACGCAGTATTTT
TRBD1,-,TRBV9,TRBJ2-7,CASSARDRGLEQYF,TGTGCCAGCAGCGCCCGGGACAGGGGTCTCGAGCAGTACTTC
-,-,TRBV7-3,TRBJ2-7,CASSLGGGYEQYF,TGTGCCAGCAGCTTAGGGGGCGGCTACGAGCAGTACTTC
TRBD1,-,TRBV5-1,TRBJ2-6,CASSSGQGAGANVLTF,TGCGCCAGCAGCTCAGGACAGGGGGCCGGGGCCAACGTCCTGACTTTC
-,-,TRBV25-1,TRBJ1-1,CASTRGGRGTEAFF,TGTGCCAGCACACGGGGCGGGAGGGGCACTGAAGCTTTCTTT
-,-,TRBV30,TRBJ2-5,CAWTTGQETQYF,TGTGCCTGGACTACAGGTCAAGAGACCCAGTACTTC
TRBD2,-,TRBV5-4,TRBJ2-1,CASSFGAGGPDEQFF,TGTGCCAGCAGCTTTGGAGCGGGAGGGCCGGATGAGCAGTTCTTC
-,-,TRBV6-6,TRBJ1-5,CASSYLANQPQHF,TGTGCCAGCAGTTACTTAGCTAATCAGCCCCAGCATTTT
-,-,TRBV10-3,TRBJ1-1,CAITTTENTEAFF,TGTGCCATCACCACGACAGAGAACACTGAAGCTTTCTTT
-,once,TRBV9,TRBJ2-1,CASSVGQIDEQFF,TGTGCCAGCAGCGTAGGACAGATTGATGAGCAGTTCTTC
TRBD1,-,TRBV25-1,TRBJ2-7,CASSRDSYEQYF,TGTGCCAGCAGCCGGGACAGCTACGAGCAGTACTTC
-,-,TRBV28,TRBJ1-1,CASSPLNTEAFF,TGTGCCAGCAGCCCCTTGAACACTGAAGCTTTCTTT
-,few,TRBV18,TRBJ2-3,CASSPPTRTDTQYF,TGTGCCAGCTCACCTCCGACTAGGACAGATACGCAGTATTTT
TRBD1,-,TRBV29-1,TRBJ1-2,CSAEGQNYGYTF,TGCAGCGCGGAGGGACAGAACTATGGCTACACCTTC
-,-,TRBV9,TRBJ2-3,CASSVLRTSDTQYF,TGTGCCAGCAGCGTTCTCCGGACATCAGATACGCAGTATTTT
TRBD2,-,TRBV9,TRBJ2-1,CASSARGLAIPGEQFF,TGTGCCAGCAGCGCCCGCGGACTAGCGATTCCCGGTGAGCAGTTCTTC
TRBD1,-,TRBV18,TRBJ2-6,CASSPLETGGSGANVLTF,TGTGCCAGCTCCCCCCTTGAGACAGGGGGCTCTGGGGCCAACGTCCTGACTTTC
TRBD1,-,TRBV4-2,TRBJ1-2,CASSQRSDRGVNYGYTF,TGTGCCAGCAGCCAACGATCGGACAGGGGGGTTAACTATGGCTACACCTTC
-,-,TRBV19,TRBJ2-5,CASSISGRTARETQYF,TGTGCCAGTAGTATCTCAGGCCGGACAGCCCGGGAGACCCAGTACTTC
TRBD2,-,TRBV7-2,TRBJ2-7,CASSIIPGLVDEQYF,TGTGCCAGCAGCATAATCCCGGGACTAGTCGACGAGCAGTACTTC
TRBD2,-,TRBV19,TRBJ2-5,CASTVAGGLKETQYF,TGTGCCAGTACCGTAGCGGGAGGATTAAAGGAGACCCAGTACTTC